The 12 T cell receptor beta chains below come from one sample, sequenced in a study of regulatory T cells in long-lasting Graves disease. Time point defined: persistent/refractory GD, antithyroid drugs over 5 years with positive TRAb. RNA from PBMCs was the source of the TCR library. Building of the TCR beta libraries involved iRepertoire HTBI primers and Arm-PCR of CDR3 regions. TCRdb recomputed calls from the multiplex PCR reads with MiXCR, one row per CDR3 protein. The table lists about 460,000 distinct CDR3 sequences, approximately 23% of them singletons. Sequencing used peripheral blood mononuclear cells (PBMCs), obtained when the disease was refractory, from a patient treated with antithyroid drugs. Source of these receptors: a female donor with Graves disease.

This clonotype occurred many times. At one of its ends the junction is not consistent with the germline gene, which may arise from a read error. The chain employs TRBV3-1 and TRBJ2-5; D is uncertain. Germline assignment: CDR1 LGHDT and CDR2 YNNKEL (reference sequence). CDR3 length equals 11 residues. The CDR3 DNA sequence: TGTGCCAGCAGCCAAGGGCAAACCCACCACTTC. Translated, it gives CASSQGQTHHF.

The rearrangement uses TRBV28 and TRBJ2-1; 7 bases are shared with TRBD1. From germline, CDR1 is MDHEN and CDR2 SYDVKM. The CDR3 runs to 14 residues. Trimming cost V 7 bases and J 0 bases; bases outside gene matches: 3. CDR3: CASTWDSSYNEQFF. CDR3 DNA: TGTGCCAGCACCTGGGACAGCTCCTACAATGAGCAGTTCTTC.

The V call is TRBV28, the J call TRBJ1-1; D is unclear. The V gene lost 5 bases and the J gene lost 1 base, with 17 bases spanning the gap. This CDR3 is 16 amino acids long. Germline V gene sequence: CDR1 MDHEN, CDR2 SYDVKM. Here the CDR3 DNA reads TGTGCCAGCAGTCCGCGGTCCATACGGCCGAACACTGAAGCTTTCTTT. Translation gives CASSPRSIRPNTEAFF.

The CDR3 region is CASSFGDDGGYTF. The CDR3 DNA reads as TGCGCCAGCAGCTTTGGCGACGACGGGGGCTACACCTTC. This chain joins TRBV5-1 and TRBJ1-2; D call uncertain. V was pared by 2 bases and J by 8 bases, with 13 bases between. The CDR3 is made up of 13 amino acids. The V gene's germline CDR1 is SGHRS and CDR2 YFSETQ.

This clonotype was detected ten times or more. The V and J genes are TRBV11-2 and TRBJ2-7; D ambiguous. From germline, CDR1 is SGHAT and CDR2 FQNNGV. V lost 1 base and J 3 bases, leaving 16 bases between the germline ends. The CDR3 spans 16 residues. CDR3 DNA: TGTGCCAGCAGCTTAGGTACCCTCGATCCATTCTACGAGCAGTACTTC. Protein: CASSLGTLDPFYEQYF. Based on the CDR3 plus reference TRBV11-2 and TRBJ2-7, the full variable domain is EAGVAQSPRYKIIEKRQSVAFWCNPISGHATLYWYQQILGQGPKLLIQFQNNGVVDDSQLPKDRFSAERLKGVDSTLKIQPAKLEDSAVYLCASSLGTLDPFYEQYFGPGTRLTVT.

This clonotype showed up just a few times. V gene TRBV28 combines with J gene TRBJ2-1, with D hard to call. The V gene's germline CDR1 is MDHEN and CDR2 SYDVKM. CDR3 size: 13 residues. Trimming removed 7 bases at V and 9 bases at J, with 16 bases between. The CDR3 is CASTPRPAGEQFF. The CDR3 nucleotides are TGTGCCAGCACCCCCCGGCCAGCCGGTGAGCAGTTCTTC.

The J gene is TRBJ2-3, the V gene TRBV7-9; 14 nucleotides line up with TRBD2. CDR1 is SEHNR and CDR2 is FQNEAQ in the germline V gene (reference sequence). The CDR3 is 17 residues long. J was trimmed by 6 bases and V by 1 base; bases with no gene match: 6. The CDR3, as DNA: TGTGCCAGCAGCTTAGGCGGACTAGCGGGGGGAAGCGATACGCAGTATTTT. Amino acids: CASSLGGLAGGSDTQYF.

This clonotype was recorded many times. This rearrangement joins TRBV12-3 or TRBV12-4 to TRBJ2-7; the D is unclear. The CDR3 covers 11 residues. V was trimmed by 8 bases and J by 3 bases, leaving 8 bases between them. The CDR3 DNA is TGTGCCAGCGCAGACTTCTACGAGCAGTACTTC. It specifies CASADFYEQYF.

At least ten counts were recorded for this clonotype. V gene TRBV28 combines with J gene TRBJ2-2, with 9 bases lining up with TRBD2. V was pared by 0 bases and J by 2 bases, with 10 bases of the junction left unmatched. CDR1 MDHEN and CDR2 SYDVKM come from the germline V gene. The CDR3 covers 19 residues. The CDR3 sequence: CASSLWGLAGNSNTGELFF. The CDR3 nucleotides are TGTGCCAGCAGTTTATGGGGTCTAGCGGGGAATTCTAACACCGGGGAGCTGTTTTTT.

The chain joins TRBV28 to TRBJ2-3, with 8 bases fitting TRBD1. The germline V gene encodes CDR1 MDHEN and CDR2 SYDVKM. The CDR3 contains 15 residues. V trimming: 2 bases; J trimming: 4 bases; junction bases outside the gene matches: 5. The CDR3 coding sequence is TGTGCCAGCAGTTTACCTGACAGGGGTGCAGATACGCAGTATTTT. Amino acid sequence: CASSLPDRGADTQYF.

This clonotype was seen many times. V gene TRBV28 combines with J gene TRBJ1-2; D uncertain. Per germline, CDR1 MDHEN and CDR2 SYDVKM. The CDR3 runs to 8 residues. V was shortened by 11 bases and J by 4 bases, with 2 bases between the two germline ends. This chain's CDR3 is CAPYGYTF. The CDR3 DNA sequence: TGTGCCCCCTATGGCTACACCTTC.

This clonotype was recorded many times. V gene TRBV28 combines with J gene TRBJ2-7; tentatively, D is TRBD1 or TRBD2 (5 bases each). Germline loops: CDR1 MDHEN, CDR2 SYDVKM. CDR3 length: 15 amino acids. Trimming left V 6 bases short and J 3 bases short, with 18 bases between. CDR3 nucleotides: TGTGCCAGCAGACTCCCTGGGGGTAGGAGCTACGAGCAGTACTTC. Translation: CASRLPGGRSYEQYF. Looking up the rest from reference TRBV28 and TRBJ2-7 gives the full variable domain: DVKVTQSSRYLVKRTGEKVFLECVQDMDHENMFWYRQDPGLGLRLIYFSYDVKMKEKGDIPEGYSVSREKKERFSLILESASTNQTSMYLCASRLPGGRSYEQYFGPGTRLTVT.